This T cell receptor beta chain appears in the sequencing data of a study of Ad26.COV2.S vaccination and SARS-CoV-2 variants. Study background: The study gave Ad26.COV2.S intramuscularly, once or twice 56 days apart.

Germline lookup yields CDR1 ENHRY and CDR2 SYGVKD. The CDR3 spans 16 residues. V dropped 3 bases and J dropped 5 bases, with 20 bases sitting between them. Treatment meaning: some 20 received Ad26.COV2.S at low or high dose, single or two shots; several received placebo; per-sample allocation not given. Samples analyzed were those drawn on day 63 after the first vaccine or placebo injection. Built on an Ad26 vector, the vaccine expressed Wuhan-strain SARS-CoV-2 spike. The data were produced by immunoSEQ multiplex PCR, yet TCRdb's version contains in-frame clones alone and is incomplete. The table includes around 340,000 clones, around 88% detected once. This clone was seen a few times.

V is TRBV10-3 and J is TRBJ2-7; the D gene could be TRBD1 or TRBD2 (5 bases each). Specimen: peripheral blood, collected in a trial of Ad26.COV2.S vaccine versus placebo. The TCR sequence derives from a person aged 18 to 59 who received the Ad26.COV2.S COVID-19 vaccine or a placebo. CDR3 amino acids: CAISEPRGQGGDEQYF. CDR3 nucleotides: TGTGCCATCAGTGAACCGAGGGGTCAGGGCGGCGACGAGCAGTACTTC.